The sample holds a few counts of the clone carrying this T cell receptor (beta chain). Its cognate antigen is unknown. The record originates from a study of beta chain features in type 1 diabetes. The wider study: Cell yields, age and gender were similar between patients and healthy donors. Study-wide points: Relative to healthy donors, patients appeared to have naive, central memory and Treg TCRB repertoires that were more similar. Moderately but significantly shorter TCRB CDR3s were found in Type 1 diabetes patients in all four CD4+ subsets.

The junction had 9 bases not matched to a gene; V was cut back by 5 bases and J by 6 bases. This CDR3 is 15 amino acids long. Per the germline V gene, CDR1 is SGHTA and CDR2 is FQGNSA. The isolated RNA, all of it, was reverse transcribed, so expressed TCRB transcripts were what got sequenced. Using immunoSEQ multiplex PCR, the repertoire was profiled, and TCRdb retains in-frame clones only, with some absent. The sample lists over 350,000 clones, around 15% seen once, with 0.019% in the top ten. The receptor was isolated from a young woman in good health. The sequenced sample consisted of naive CD4+ T cells from blood. The V gene is TRBV7-2, the J gene TRBJ2-5; 10 bases map to TRBD2. The CDR3 region is CASSLKTSGLQTQYF. CDR3 bases: TGTGCCAGCAGCCTCAAGACTAGCGGGCTCCAGACCCAGTACTTC.